This note documents a single TCR beta chain sequence. A junction end diverges from the germline sequence, so it may reflect a read error. The assay was immunoSEQ multiplex PCR, and TCRdb's table has in-frame clones only and misses some. The data show about 660,000 clones, more than 70% seen once. The data derive from a study of shared T cell receptors in the human thymus. The same sample was also studied in work on human thymus T cells. That publication notes: V and J gene usage appeared biased in thymic and blood repertoires. What related research reported was that thymic repertoires overlapped highly among unrelated individuals.

This clonotype was obtained from a boy younger than two with a congenital heart defect. Sequenced input: thymocytes.

CDR3 sequence (DNA): TGCAGCGTCGAAGGGAAGAGGGTCTACTATCAGCCCCAGCATTTT. Its translation is CSVEGKRVYYQPQHF. The chain is built from TRBV29-1 and TRBJ1-5, with D uncertain. There are 15 residues in the CDR3. Looked up from germline, CDR1 is SQVTM and CDR2 is ANQGSEA.